The 21 T cell receptor beta chains below were found in one sample sequenced in a study of blood T cells in healthy people across ages. A second PCR of roughly 7 to 11 cycles used a sample-barcoded 5' primer and a J-beta primer mix. TCRdb re-analysed the 5' RACE reads in MiXCR, keeping a single row per CDR3 protein. This sample yields fewer than 1.5 million distinct CDR3 sequences, of which about 40% are seen a single time; 7% to 9% belongs to the top ten. Input material: blood. Source of these receptors: a woman under 30 in good health.

The rearrangement joins TRBV7-2 to TRBJ1-1; a weak D match, TRBD1 (6 bases). Trimming left V 6 bases short and J 0 bases short, with 17 bases between. Germline CDR1 is SGHTA and CDR2 is FQGNSA. CDR3 length equals 16 residues. This CDR3 reads CASRRLNRELNTEAFF. In nucleotides, the CDR3 is TGTGCCAGCAGACGACTCAACAGGGAATTGAACACTGAAGCTTTCTTT.

The chain links TRBV5-1 to TRBJ2-5, with a tentative D call TRBD2 (6 bases). The CDR3 is 14 amino acids. V was shortened by 2 bases and J by 5 bases, with 13 bases between the two germline ends. The V gene's germline CDR1 is SGHRS and CDR2 YFSETQ. Here the CDR3 DNA reads TGCGCCAGCAGCTTCGGAGGGGCTTCGGAGACCCAGTACTTC. It specifies CASSFGGASETQYF. Full variable domain (missing parts from reference TRBV5-1 and TRBJ2-5): KAGVTQTPRYLIKTRGQQVTLSCSPISGHRSVSWYQQTPGQGLQFLFEYFSETQRNKGNFPGRFSGRQFSNSRSEMNVSTLELGDSALYLCASSFGGASETQYFGPGTRLLVL.

This chain connects TRBV6-5 to TRBJ1-1; TRBD1 aligns across 7 bases. After removal of 7 bases from V and 1 base from J, the junction contained 6 bases not matched to a gene. The CDR3 covers 14 residues. The germline V gene encodes CDR1 MNHEY and CDR2 SVGAGI. CDR3 residues: CASNPTGRNTEAFF. CDR3 coding DNA: TGTGCCAGCAACCCGACAGGGCGGAACACTGAAGCTTTCTTT.

The chain carries TRBV7-2 and TRBJ1-5, with no clear D. Trimming removed 8 bases at V and 3 bases at J, with 14 bases between. CDR3 length equals 14 residues. CDR1 SGHTA and CDR2 FQGNSA come from the germline V gene. CDR3 amino acids: CASSWALPNQPQHF. In DNA, the CDR3 is TGTGCCAGCTCCTGGGCCCTTCCCAATCAGCCCCAGCATTTT.

The chain links TRBV20-1 to TRBJ2-4, with D possibly TRBD2 on 6 matching bases. The DNA end is more similar to TRBJ2-7, so the J call may be wrong. This CDR3 has 15 amino acids. Germline loops: CDR1 DFQATT, CDR2 SNEGSKA (reference sequence). The CDR3 DNA is TGCAGTGCTAGAGAATGGGGACTCGGTGAGTTCGAGCAGTACTTC. It encodes CSAREWGLGEFEQYF.

This chain links TRBV11-1 with TRBJ1-2; D may be TRBD1 (5 bases). This CDR3 has 15 residues. Germline V CDR1 and CDR2: SGHAT, FQDESV (reference sequence). Trimming stripped 1 base from V and 5 bases from J, with 14 bases between. The CDR3 DNA is TGTGCCAGCAGCTTAGGTACCGGGACTACTTATGGCTACACCTTC. Its protein is CASSLGTGTTYGYTF.

The chain is built from TRBV7-9 and TRBJ2-3; tentatively, D is TRBD2 (5 bases). V lost 5 bases, J lost 3 bases, and 12 bases lay in between. CDR3 length: 14 amino acids. Germline V gene lookup returns CDR1 SEHNR and CDR2 FQNEAQ (reference sequence). CDR3 protein: CASSPLTGTDTQYF. The CDR3 DNA follows: TGTGCCAGCAGCCCATTGACGGGAACAGATACGCAGTATTTT.

The V and J genes are TRBV7-6 and TRBJ2-7, with 10 nucleotides matching TRBD2. The CDR3 is made up of 16 amino acids. CDR1 is SGHVS, CDR2 FNYEAQ, per germline. The ends lost 1 base at V and 7 bases at J; junction bases unmatched: 10. CDR3 region: CASSLVPSGSYNEQYF. The CDR3 coding sequence is TGTGCCAGCAGCTTAGTCCCTAGCGGGAGTTACAATGAGCAGTACTTC.

The rearrangement joins TRBV20-1 to TRBJ2-3; no firm D call. The V end lost 2 bases, the J end lost 0 bases, and 9 bases lay between the germline ends. CDR3 length equals 14 residues. CDR1 and CDR2 from the germline V gene are DFQATT and SNEGSKA (reference sequence). The CDR3 is CSARSRRSTDTQYF. The CDR3 DNA sequence: TGCAGTGCTAGATCACGTAGGAGCACAGATACGCAGTATTTT.

J is TRBJ1-1 and V is TRBV9; D remains ambiguous. The CDR3 consists of 14 residues. The V end was cut by 0 bases, the J end by 1 base, with 7 bases between. Germline V CDR1 and CDR2: SGDLS, YYNGEE. CDR3: CASSVDVRNTEAFF. The CDR3 DNA is TGTGCCAGCAGCGTAGATGTCAGGAACACTGAAGCTTTCTTT.

The genes are TRBV6-5 and TRBJ2-5; 12 positions match TRBD1. The closer fit of TRBJ2-7 to the DNA end suggests the J call may be wrong. This CDR3 region has 15 residues. Per the germline V gene, CDR1 is MNHEY and CDR2 is SVGAGI. The CDR3 region is CASSPQGQGADEQYF. CDR3 DNA sequence: TGTGCCAGCAGTCCCCAGGGACAGGGGGCCGACGAGCAGTACTTC.

This clonotype was seen a single time. The rearrangement uses TRBV7-2 and TRBJ1-6; D remains unclear. The V end lost 0 bases, the J end lost 3 bases, and 6 bases lay between the germline ends. Germline V gives CDR1 SGHTA, CDR2 FQGNSA. There are 15 residues in the CDR3. The CDR3 region is CASSLAASYNSPLHF. CDR3 nucleotides: TGTGCCAGCAGCTTAGCAGCGAGCTATAATTCACCCCTCCACTTT.

This clonotype came up a few times. Its ends do not fully match the called genes, so a read error is possible. The chain couples TRBV3-1 to TRBJ2-5; D may correspond to TRBD1 or TRBD2 (5 bases each). The CDR3 contains 16 residues. Germline CDR1 and CDR2: LGHDT and YNNKEL (reference sequence). The chain's CDR3 is CASSQDDGGWQETQYF. CDR3 nucleotide sequence: TGTGCCAGTAGCCAAGATGATGGGGGATGGCAAGAGACCCAGTACTTC.

The chain recombines TRBV9 with TRBJ2-7, with no clear D. Germline-derived CDR1 and CDR2 are SGDLS and YYNGEE. This CDR3 contains 13 residues. V lost 4 bases, J lost 3 bases, and 11 bases lay in between. The CDR3: CASSSDGNYEQYF. The CDR3 DNA sequence: TGTGCCAGCAGCTCCGACGGCAACTACGAGCAGTACTTC. Using reference TRBV9 and TRBJ2-7 for the parts outside the CDR3, the full variable domain is DSGVTQTPKHLITATGQRVTLRCSPRSGDLSVYWYQQSLDQGLQFLIQYYNGEERAKGNILERFSAQQFPDLHSELNLSSLELGDSALYFCASSSDGNYEQYFGPGTRLTVT.

This chain joins TRBV12-3 or TRBV12-4 and TRBJ1-1; 9 bases fit TRBD1. Trimming took 7 bases from V and 2 from J; bases not matched to a gene: 8. The CDR3 has 15 amino acids. The CDR3 loop is CASKGQGDFNTEAFF. In DNA, the CDR3 is TGTGCCAGCAAGGGACAGGGTGACTTCAACACTGAAGCTTTCTTT.

This clonotype has a single count. The genes are TRBV2 and TRBJ1-2; TRBD1 might be the D (5 bases). V gave up 7 bases and J gave up 3 bases, with 21 bases separating them. The germline gives CDR1 SNHLY, CDR2 FYNNEI. The CDR3 is 16 amino acids. The CDR3 sequence is CASTPLGSGIYYGYTF. CDR3 in DNA: TGTGCCAGCACTCCTCTCGGGTCAGGGATTTACTATGGCTACACCTTC.

In its sample, this clonotype was seen a few times. V gene TRBV27 combines with J gene TRBJ1-5; D might be TRBD1 (6 bases). Germline loops: CDR1 MNHEY, CDR2 SMNVEV (reference sequence). CDR3 length: 16 residues. V dropped 2 bases and J dropped 7 bases, with 18 bases sitting between them. CDR3 coding DNA: TGTGCCAGCAGTTTACATTTCCTACAGGGAGGGCAGCCCCAGCATTTT. Its translation is CASSLHFLQGGQPQHF.

V is TRBV10-3 and J is TRBJ2-1; D gene uncertain. CDR1 and CDR2 from the germline V gene are ENHRY and SYGVKD. V gave up 3 bases and J gave up 4 bases, with 7 bases separating them. The CDR3 spans 13 residues. The CDR3 sequence: CAISEFGYNEQFF. The DNA of the CDR3 is TGTGCCATCAGTGAATTTGGTTACAATGAGCAGTTCTTC.

V gene TRBV6-1 combines with J gene TRBJ2-3; D call uncertain. The germline CDR1 and CDR2 sequences are MNHNS and SASEGT. Deletions cut 5 bases from V and 3 bases from J, with 15 bases between. CDR3 length equals 15 residues. Here the CDR3 reads CASSNAPLSTDTQYF. The CDR3 DNA sequence: TGTGCCAGCAGTAACGCCCCCCTCAGTACAGATACGCAGTATTTT.

This chain uses TRBV5-1 with TRBJ2-5, with D perhaps matching TRBD1 (6 bases). V was cut by 3 bases and J by 5 bases, with 11 bases left in between. CDR1 and CDR2 from the germline V gene are SGHRS and YFSETQ. The CDR3 length is 13 residues. The CDR3 nucleotides read TGCGCCAGCAGCTGGGACAATCCGGAGACCCAGTACTTC. Its translation: CASSWDNPETQYF.

Many counts were recorded for this clonotype. The rearrangement links TRBV20-1 to TRBJ2-5; 9 nucleotides agree with TRBD1. V was pared by 5 bases and J by 2 bases, with 3 bases of the junction left unmatched. Per germline, CDR1 DFQATT and CDR2 SNEGSKA (reference sequence). There are 13 residues in the CDR3. CDR3 DNA: TGCAGTGCTCCGGGACAGGGTCAAGAGACCCAGTACTTC. It encodes CSAPGQGQETQYF.